This entry describes one TCR beta chain. TCRdb keeps only in-frame clones here, not all; method: immunoSEQ multiplex PCR. Of roughly 130,000 clones in the sample, 88% were seen once. This record comes from a study of control samples from healthy donors and cancer patients. The CDR3 is 12 amino acids. Germline V lookup: CDR1 SQVTM, CDR2 ANQGSEA. V was shortened by 4 bases and J by 0 bases, with 7 bases between the two germline ends. The material sequenced was blood. The TCR was taken from a woman aged 30 to 39 in good health. The rearrangement joins TRBV29-1 to TRBJ2-7, with D unclear. The chain's CDR3 is CSVGVDSYEQYF. The CDR3 DNA follows: TGCAGCGTTGGAGTAGACTCCTACGAGCAGTACTTC.